One sample yielded the 31 T cell receptor beta chains listed below, sequenced in a study of human thymus T cells. The data were produced by immunoSEQ multiplex PCR, yet TCRdb's version contains in-frame clones alone and is incomplete. The sample shows more than 50,000 clones, 85% to 95% of them seen only once. Sequencing was carried out using blood. These receptor sequences come from a boy younger than two with a congenital heart defect but otherwise immunologically healthy.

The chain is built from TRBV5-1 and TRBJ2-2, with 9 positions matching TRBD1. Germline loops: CDR1 SGHRS, CDR2 YFSETQ. CDR3 length: 18 residues. Unmatched junction bases numbered 13, after V lost 3 bases and J lost 4 bases. CDR3 amino acids: CASSSLPQQGAGTGELFF. The CDR3 region has the DNA TGCGCCAGCAGCTCACTTCCACAACAGGGGGCGGGCACCGGGGAGCTGTTTTTT.

The chain is built from TRBV27 and TRBJ2-4; D is undetermined. The V end was cut by 5 bases, the J end by 0 bases, with 11 bases between. Germline values: CDR1 MNHEY, CDR2 SMNVEV (reference sequence). The CDR3 is 15 amino acids. Here the CDR3 reads CASSSTSLAKNIQYF. The CDR3 DNA reads TGTGCCAGCAGTAGTACCTCCCTAGCCAAAAACATTCAGTACTTC.

The V and J genes are TRBV5-8 and TRBJ1-2; 8 positions agree with TRBD1. The trim removed 3 bases at V and 2 bases at J, leaving 12 bases unmatched. The CDR3 sequence is 17 residues long. Germline lookup yields CDR1 SGHTS and CDR2 YDEGEE. The CDR3 sequence: CASSSDPTGARNYGYTF. CDR3 DNA sequence: TGTGCCAGCAGCTCTGACCCGACAGGGGCCAGGAACTATGGCTACACCTTC.

This clone occurred once. The J gene is TRBJ1-4, the V gene TRBV28; TRBD1 might be the D (5 bases). There are 13 residues in the CDR3. CDR1 and CDR2 (germline): MDHEN, SYDVKM. The V end lost 6 bases, the J end lost 6 bases, and 11 bases lay between the germline ends. CDR3 sequence (DNA): TGTGCCAGCAGCGACAGAGGGTATGAAAAACTGTTTTTT. Protein product: CASSDRGYEKLFF.

This clone was found once. V usage is TRBV27 and J usage is TRBJ2-3; 8 bases line up with TRBD2. This CDR3 region has 17 residues. Germline V gene data show CDR1 as MNHEY and CDR2 as SMNVEV (reference sequence). The trim removed 5 bases at V and 8 bases at J, leaving 18 bases unmatched. This CDR3 reads CASSLRTSSLEPATQYF. The CDR3 DNA reads as TGTGCCAGCAGTCTCCGGACTAGCTCGTTGGAACCAGCTACGCAGTATTTT.

Remarks on this clone: Other DNA sequences within the sample encode an identical CDR3. The chain employs TRBV29-1 and TRBJ2-5; a weak D match, TRBD2 (5 bases). From germline, CDR1 is SQVTM and CDR2 ANQGSEA. V lost 4 bases and J lost 0, with 12 bases in between. This CDR3 has 14 residues. The CDR3 DNA follows: TGCAGCGTTGGAGGTAGCGTGAACCAAGAGACCCAGTACTTC. Translated: CSVGGSVNQETQYF. The full variable domain, completed using reference TRBV29-1 and TRBJ2-5, is SAVISQKPSRDICQRGTSLTIQCQVDSQVTMMFWYRQQPGQSLTLIATANQGSEATYESGFVIDKFPISRPNLTFSTLTVSNMSPEDSSIYLCSVGGSVNQETQYFGPGTRLLVL.

This chain connects TRBV7-9 to TRBJ2-2; D gene unclear. CDR1 and CDR2 (germline): SEHNR, FQNEAQ (reference sequence). Between the trimmed V and J ends, which lost 2 bases and 3 bases, there was a span of 4 bases. The length of the CDR3 is 13 residues. The DNA of the CDR3 is TGTGCCAGCAGCTTAAGTCACACCGGGGAGCTGTTTTTT. It is translated as CASSLSHTGELFF.

The rearrangement joins TRBV29-1 to TRBJ2-5; TRBD2 agrees at 7 bases. In germline, CDR1 is SQVTM, CDR2 ANQGSEA. Germline trimming cut 1 base from V and 4 bases from J; bases unmatched to any gene: 3. The CDR3 extends over 13 amino acids. CDR3 DNA sequence: TGCAGCGTTGAAGCTAGCGGTGGAGAGACCCAGTACTTC. Its translation is CSVEASGGETQYF.

The rearrangement links TRBV28 to TRBJ1-5; D unclear. Trimming removed 3 bases from V and 3 bases from J, with 9 bases in between. The CDR3 is made up of 14 amino acids. Germline V CDR1 and CDR2: MDHEN, SYDVKM. CDR3 nucleotides: TGTGCCAGCAGTTTGCCCCCTAACAATCAGCCCCAGCATTTT. Protein product: CASSLPPNNQPQHF.

The rearrangement joins TRBV19 to TRBJ2-7, with 8 bases that match TRBD2. Germline CDR1 and CDR2: LNHDA and SQIVND (reference sequence). V dropped 1 base and J dropped 4; count of bases not matched to a gene: 9. The CDR3 spans 16 residues. CDR3 in amino acids: CASSIAPGGASYEQYF. The CDR3 DNA follows: TGTGCCAGTAGTATAGCCCCCGGGGGGGCCTCGTACGAGCAGTACTTC.

The chain joins TRBV4-1 to TRBJ2-2, with TRBD1 as a possible D gene (5 bases). CDR1 and CDR2 from the germline V gene are MGHRA and YSYEKL. The CDR3 spans 14 residues. The V gene lost 2 bases and the J gene lost 4 bases, with 8 bases spanning the gap. In nucleotides, the CDR3 is TGCGCCAGCAGCCAAACAGGAGCCACCGGGGAGCTGTTTTTT. Encoded protein: CASSQTGATGELFF.

The chain has TRBV10-3 and TRBJ1-1, with D perhaps TRBD1 (6 bases). This CDR3 has 15 residues. CDR1 ENHRY and CDR2 SYGVKD come from the germline V gene. Trimming removed 0 bases from V and 5 bases from J, with 13 bases in between. CDR3 in amino acids: CAISESEGVITEAFF. CDR3 DNA sequence: TGTGCCATCAGTGAGTCGGAGGGGGTCATAACTGAAGCTTTCTTT.

The V gene is TRBV19, the J gene TRBJ2-2; D tentatively reads TRBD1 or TRBD2 (6 bases each). The CDR3 length is 19 residues. Germline CDR1 is LNHDA and CDR2 is SQIVND (reference sequence). Trimming left V 2 bases short and J 4 bases short, with 23 bases between. The CDR3 nucleotides read TGTGCCAGTAGTATATTCGCAGGGGTGCTCGGGAGCCCCACCGGGGAGCTGTTTTTT. Amino acids: CASSIFAGVLGSPTGELFF.

This sequence joins TRBV10-3 and TRBJ2-7, with 12 bases identical to TRBD1. The ends lost 7 bases at V and 7 bases at J; junction bases unmatched: 11. Per germline, CDR1 ENHRY and CDR2 SYGVKD. The CDR3 totals 15 residues. This CDR3 is CAINDRDRGLREQYF. DNA for the CDR3: TGTGCCATCAACGACCGGGACAGGGGGCTAAGGGAGCAGTACTTC.

The chain recombines TRBV6-1 with TRBJ2-7, with TRBD1 matching over 9 bases. The CDR3 length is 13 residues. J gave up 3 bases and V 6 bases, and 3 bases lay outside the gene matches. Germline CDR1 and CDR2: MNHNS and SASEGT. The CDR3 reads CASRPTGGYEQYF. CDR3 coding DNA: TGTGCCAGCAGGCCGACAGGGGGCTACGAGCAGTACTTC.

This chain uses TRBV19 with TRBJ2-1, with a weak D call TRBD2 (6 bases). Germline V lookup: CDR1 LNHDA, CDR2 SQIVND (reference sequence). This CDR3 is 14 amino acids long. V shed 3 bases and J shed 8 bases, with 14 bases lying between them. CDR3 coding DNA: TGTGCCAGTAGTATCCTCGGGAGTCTAGATGAGCAGTTCTTC. Translated: CASSILGSLDEQFF.

The chain joins TRBV7-2 to TRBJ2-2, with unresolved D. V lost 2 bases and J 2 bases, leaving 6 bases between the germline ends. CDR1 and CDR2 from the germline V gene are SGHTA and FQGNSA. CDR3 length equals 14 residues. The CDR3 region is CASSLQPNTGELFF. The CDR3 DNA reads as TGTGCCAGCAGCTTACAGCCCAACACCGGGGAGCTGTTTTTT.

This clone was found once. The gene calls are TRBV19 and TRBJ1-6; D is ambiguous. This CDR3 has 16 residues. Trimming removed 5 bases from V and 0 bases from J, with 11 bases in between. The germline gives CDR1 LNHDA, CDR2 SQIVND (reference sequence). The CDR3 region is CASSLSEGSYNSPLHF. The CDR3 nucleotides are TGTGCCAGTAGTCTCTCAGAGGGCTCCTATAATTCACCCCTCCACTTT. The full variable domain, in which reference TRBV19 and TRBJ1-6 provide the parts outside the CDR3, is DGGITQSPKYLFRKEGQNVTLSCEQNLNHDAMYWYRQDPGQGLRLIYYSQIVNDFQKGDIAEGYSVSREKKESFPLTVTSAQKNPTAFYLCASSLSEGSYNSPLHFGNGTRLTVT.

The DNA of the CDR3 is TGTGCCAGCTCACCCCTCCGGGACAGGGGCACAGATACGCAGTATTTT. Its translation is CASSPLRDRGTDTQYF. The chain carries TRBV18 and TRBJ2-3; 9 nucleotides line up with TRBD1. Germline trimming cut 3 bases from V and 1 base from J; bases unmatched to any gene: 5. CDR1 and CDR2 from the germline V gene are KGHSH and LQKENI. The CDR3 covers 16 residues.

J is TRBJ1-1 and V is TRBV11-3, with 7 bases identical to TRBD1. Germline V gene lookup returns CDR1 SGHNT and CDR2 YENEEA. V trimming: 1 base; J trimming: 1 base; junction bases outside the gene matches: 3. This CDR3 comprises 15 residues. The CDR3 DNA reads as TGTGCCAGCAGCTTAGGAGGGGGCGAGAACACTGAAGCTTTCTTT. It is translated as CASSLGGGENTEAFF.

The chain combines TRBV27 with TRBJ1-2, with TRBD1 matching over 7 bases. The CDR3 totals 13 residues. Germline trimming cut 3 bases from V and 4 bases from J; bases unmatched to any gene: 2. CDR1 and CDR2 (germline): MNHEY, SMNVEV (reference sequence). CDR3 region: CASSFSGGYGYTF. The DNA of the CDR3 is TGTGCCAGCAGTTTTTCAGGGGGCTATGGCTACACCTTC.

This clone occurred a few times. The chain joins TRBV6-5 to TRBJ1-6; the D is unclear. The germline CDR1 and CDR2 sequences are MNHEY and SVGAGI. Trimming cost V 1 base and J 8 bases, with 9 bases left between them. CDR3 size: 14 residues. The CDR3 reads CASSYFNRDSPLHF. Here the CDR3 DNA reads TGTGCCAGCAGTTACTTCAACCGCGATTCACCCCTCCACTTT.

This chain joins TRBV29-1 and TRBJ2-3, with 7 bases fitting TRBD1. The J segment lost 4 bases and the V segment lost 7 bases, leaving 5 bases of the junction unmatched. This CDR3 has 12 residues. The germline gives CDR1 SQVTM, CDR2 ANQGSEA. This chain's CDR3 is CSGEGGADTQYF. The CDR3 DNA sequence: TGCAGCGGCGAAGGGGGCGCAGATACGCAGTATTTT.

The chain combines TRBV7-8 with TRBJ2-2; the D gene is possibly TRBD2 (5 bases). Germline V lookup: CDR1 SGHVS, CDR2 FQNEAQ. The V end lost 4 bases, the J end lost 4 bases, and 10 bases lay between the germline ends. The CDR3 consists of 14 residues. The CDR3 spells CASSSPAGTGELFF. The DNA of the CDR3 is TGTGCCAGCAGCTCCCCGGCGGGCACCGGGGAGCTGTTTTTT.

This chain connects TRBV9 to TRBJ2-7, with 11 bases fitting TRBD1. CDR1 and CDR2 (germline): SGDLS, YYNGEE. The CDR3 sequence is 16 residues long. Germline trimming cut 0 bases from V and 5 bases from J; bases unmatched to any gene: 7. The CDR3 reads CASSVGQGQGGHEQYF. The CDR3 DNA is TGTGCCAGCAGCGTAGGTCAGGGACAGGGGGGCCACGAGCAGTACTTC. The full variable domain, completed using reference TRBV9 and TRBJ2-7, is DSGVTQTPKHLITATGQRVTLRCSPRSGDLSVYWYQQSLDQGLQFLIQYYNGEERAKGNILERFSAQQFPDLHSELNLSSLELGDSALYFCASSVGQGQGGHEQYFGPGTRLTVT.

This clone appeared once. The rearrangement joins TRBV5-1 to TRBJ1-3; D uncertain. The germline V gene has CDR1 SGHRS and CDR2 YFSETQ. Trimming took 1 base from V and 4 from J, leaving 12 bases between them. The CDR3 covers 15 residues. CDR3 DNA sequence: TGCGCCAGCAGCTTGAACGGTGGAGTAGGAAACACCATATATTTT. Its protein product is CASSLNGGVGNTIYF. The full variable domain, in which reference TRBV5-1 and TRBJ1-3 provide the parts outside the CDR3, is KAGVTQTPRYLIKTRGQQVTLSCSPISGHRSVSWYQQTPGQGLQFLFEYFSETQRNKGNFPGRFSGRQFSNSRSEMNVSTLELGDSALYLCASSLNGGVGNTIYFGEGSWLTVV.

The genes are TRBV7-9 and TRBJ1-4; the match to TRBD1 covers 8 bases. This CDR3 region has 16 residues. In germline, CDR1 is SEHNR, CDR2 FQNEAQ (reference sequence). Trimming removed 1 base from V and 7 bases from J; junction bases left unmatched: 8. The chain's CDR3 is CASSLDWTGSSEKLFF. In nucleotides, the CDR3 is TGTGCCAGCAGCTTAGATTGGACAGGGAGTTCTGAAAAACTGTTTTTT.

This chain uses TRBV2 with TRBJ2-1; 8 bases are shared with TRBD2. Germline loops: CDR1 SNHLY, CDR2 FYNNEI. The length of the CDR3 is 15 residues. The V gene end was trimmed by 4 bases and the J gene end by 14 bases; junction bases not matched to a gene: 16. This CDR3 is CASSGLSLPGGDKFF. The CDR3 nucleotides read TGTGCCAGCAGTGGCCTAAGTCTTCCGGGGGGGGATAAGTTCTTC.

This chain links TRBV6-6 with TRBJ2-3; the D is unclear. CDR1 MNHNY and CDR2 SVGAGI come from the germline V gene (reference sequence). The CDR3 loop spans 14 amino acids. Trimming removed 0 bases from V and 2 bases from J, with 6 bases in between. The CDR3 region is CASSYSVSTDTQYF. The DNA of the CDR3 is TGTGCCAGCAGTTACTCTGTATCCACAGATACGCAGTATTTT.

The genes are TRBV5-4 and TRBJ1-1; D is ambiguous. Trimming removed 0 bases from V and 1 base from J, with 4 bases in between. Germline V gene data show CDR1 as SGHNT and CDR2 as YYREEE (reference sequence). The CDR3 covers 13 residues. CDR3 in DNA: TGTGCCAGCAGCTTGGCAGGGAACACTGAAGCTTTCTTT. Its protein product is CASSLAGNTEAFF. Looking up the rest from reference TRBV5-4 and TRBJ1-1 gives the full variable domain: ETGVTQSPTHLIKTRGQQVTLRCSSQSGHNTVSWYQQALGQGPQFIFQYYREEENGRGNFPPRFSGLQFPNYSSELNVNALELDDSALYLCASSLAGNTEAFFGQGTRLTVV.

The chain links TRBV18 to TRBJ1-4; no clear D gene. Trimming pared 8 bases from V and 4 bases from J, leaving 14 bases between. The CDR3 covers 14 residues. From germline, CDR1 is KGHSH and CDR2 LQKENI. As DNA, the CDR3 is TGTGCCAGCCGCGAGACGGGGAGTAATGAAAAACTGTTTTTT. Protein sequence: CASRETGSNEKLFF.